This T cell receptor beta chain was retrieved from a study of blood T cell repertoires in COVID-19. In the study overall: COVID-19 samples collected from the United States, Italy and Spain covered acute and convalescent phases. PBMCs, B-cell-depleted T cells, or T cells provided the cDNA or gDNA that made up the material.

The CDR3 contains 18 residues. Germline CDR1 reads SGDLS; CDR2 reads YYNGEE. J was trimmed by 0 bases and V by 0 bases; bases with no gene match: 8. Per the original data handling: Estimated nucleated cell counts came from reference gene primer amplification. TCRdb's table, derived via immunoSEQ multiplex PCR, lists solely in-frame clones and lacks some. For V, J and clone size, that table is used; D and trimming come from the DNA. There are some 150,000 clones in the sample; more than 85% occur only once, and roughly 2.9% lies in the top ten. This sequence originates from a man aged 55 to 70 with active or convalescent COVID-19. Sequencing used peripheral blood. The chain has TRBV9 and TRBJ2-7; the match to TRBD2 covers 11 bases. Here the CDR3 reads CASSVATSGGLSSYEQYF. CDR3 nucleotides: TGTGCCAGCAGCGTAGCAACTAGCGGGGGCCTTAGCTCCTACGAGCAGTACTTC.